This T cell receptor beta chain was captured by sequencing in a study of blood T cell repertoires in COVID-19. As for the study in general: Both acute and convalescent COVID-19 samples were obtained from the United States, Italy and Spain. Sources were T cells, B-cell-depleted T cells, or PBMCs; the material itself was cDNA or gDNA.

This clone has only a few counts. The germline V gene has CDR1 SGHNT and CDR2 YENEEA. V lost 5 bases and J lost 8, with 16 bases in between. The CDR3 loop spans 14 amino acids. The authors' processing: How many nucleated cells were present was estimated from reference gene primer amplification. Sequenced by immunoSEQ multiplex PCR; TCRdb stores in-frame clones only, minus some. V, J and clone size reflect that table, while D and trimming were determined from the DNA. There are 55,000 to 75,000 clones in the sample; 80% to 90% occur only once, and roughly 8% lies in the top ten. Material: peripheral blood. The receptor was derived from a man over 45 with active COVID-19. The rearrangement uses TRBV11-3 and TRBJ2-1; TRBD2 might be the D (7 bases). CDR3 bases: TGTGCCAGCAGCCCGCAAGGGGGGGACCATGAGCAGTTCTTC. Protein product: CASSPQGGDHEQFF.